A single sample gave rise to the 26 T cell receptor beta chains below, sequenced in a study of CD8 T cells in Susac syndrome. Random hexamers primed reverse transcription of about 0.45 to 1 ug RNA. MiXCR, run by TCRdb on the immunoSEQ multiplex PCR reads, gives a single entry per CDR3 protein. The profile shows about 150,000 distinct CDR3 sequences, approximately 94% of them singletons. Sequencing was carried out using CD4+ T cells from PBMCs. The receptors derive from a human donor in good health.

CDR3 amino acids: CASSLYSGQGSNQPQHF. The DNA for the CDR3 is TGTGCCAGCAGTTTATATTCGGGACAGGGTAGCAATCAGCCCCAGCATTTT. This chain connects TRBV28 to TRBJ1-5; 9 bases fit TRBD1. The CDR3 contains 17 residues. Trimming cost V 1 base and J 0 bases; bases outside gene matches: 4. Germline CDR1 reads MDHEN; CDR2 reads SYDVKM.

The genes are TRBV7-2 and TRBJ2-1; no definite D call. From germline, CDR1 is SGHTA and CDR2 FQGNSA. The CDR3 sequence is 13 residues long. Trimming took off 0 bases at V and 9 bases at J, with 9 bases between the two ends. The CDR3 protein is CASSLASPGEQFF. Here the CDR3 DNA reads TGTGCCAGCAGCTTAGCTAGCCCGGGTGAGCAGTTCTTC. The entire variable domain, with the rest obtained from reference TRBV7-2 and TRBJ2-1, is as follows: GAGVSQSPSNKVTEKGKDVELRCDPISGHTALYWYRQSLGQGLEFLIYFQGNSAPDKSGLPSDRFSAERTGGSVSTLTIQRTQQEDSAVYLCASSLASPGEQFFGPGTRLTVL.

This clonotype is a singleton in its sample. The rearrangement links TRBV19 to TRBJ2-1, with D perhaps matching TRBD2 (5 bases). The CDR3 runs 12 residues. Germline V gene data show CDR1 as LNHDA and CDR2 as SQIVND (reference sequence). V shed 0 bases and J shed 9 bases, with 6 bases lying between them. DNA of the CDR3: TGTGCCAGTAGTATAGATCGGGGTGAGCAGTTCTTC. Encoded protein: CASSIDRGEQFF.

This chain joins TRBV5-1 and TRBJ2-6, with D unresolved. The V gene's germline CDR1 is SGHRS and CDR2 YFSETQ. The CDR3 runs 15 residues. V was pared by 4 bases and J by 2 bases, with 10 bases between. DNA of the CDR3: TGCGCCAGCAGCGTGGACGGAGCTGGGGCCAACGTCCTGACTTTC. This sequence encodes CASSVDGAGANVLTF. The full variable domain, completed using reference TRBV5-1 and TRBJ2-6, is KAGVTQTPRYLIKTRGQQVTLSCSPISGHRSVSWYQQTPGQGLQFLFEYFSETQRNKGNFPGRFSGRQFSNSRSEMNVSTLELGDSALYLCASSVDGAGANVLTFGAGSRLTVL.

The V gene is TRBV4-1, the J gene TRBJ1-5; no firm D call. The CDR3 contains 15 residues. V dropped 2 bases and J dropped 0 bases, with 8 bases sitting between them. The V gene's germline CDR1 is MGHRA and CDR2 YSYEKL. The CDR3 bases are TGCGCCAGCAGCCAAAGGGTCGTTAGCAATCAGCCCCAGCATTTT. Translated, it gives CASSQRVVSNQPQHF.

This chain uses TRBV27 with TRBJ2-7, with D perhaps TRBD1 (6 bases). Trimming removed 6 bases from V and 4 bases from J, with 19 bases in between. Germline lookup yields CDR1 MNHEY and CDR2 SMNVEV (reference sequence). There are 15 residues in the CDR3. Here the CDR3 DNA reads TGTGCCAGCAGGGGATTACAGGGACCGGGGTACGAGCAGTACTTC. Translating gives CASRGLQGPGYEQYF.

The V and J genes are TRBV9 and TRBJ2-1; no reliable D call. CDR1 and CDR2 from the germline V gene are SGDLS and YYNGEE. The CDR3 has 18 residues. Deletions cut 4 bases from V and 9 bases from J, with 29 bases between. The CDR3 DNA follows: TGTGCCAGCAGCATCCGGACGGTCGGTATAGGCAGCCTAAGTGAGCAGTTCTTC. Amino acid sequence: CASSIRTVGIGSLSEQFF.

This sequence joins TRBV5-1 and TRBJ1-2; TRBD1 matches 11 bases. The CDR3 runs 12 residues. Trimming cost V 7 bases and J 7 bases; bases outside gene matches: 3. Germline CDR1 SGHRS, CDR2 YFSETQ. In nucleotides, the CDR3 is TGCGCCAGCGGACAGGGGGCTTCTGGCTACACCTTC. Encoded protein: CASGQGASGYTF.

This chain joins TRBV5-1 and TRBJ1-4; the D is unclear. CDR3 size: 15 residues. Trimming removed 4 bases at V and 7 bases at J, with 17 bases between. CDR1 is SGHRS, CDR2 YFSETQ, per germline. The CDR3 sequence is CASSLQGVSSEKLFF. The CDR3 DNA sequence: TGCGCCAGCAGCCTCCAAGGAGTCTCGAGTGAAAAACTGTTTTTT.

The chain employs TRBV14 and TRBJ2-7; D uncertain. The V end lost 0 bases, the J end lost 3 bases, and 9 bases lay between the germline ends. CDR1 and CDR2 from the germline V gene are SGHDN and FVKESK. The CDR3 contains 14 residues. DNA of the CDR3: TGTGCCAGCAGCCAAGATTCGGCTTACTACGAGCAGTACTTC. Protein product: CASSQDSAYYEQYF.

The chain links TRBV5-6 to TRBJ2-1; 10 bases align to TRBD1. The CDR3 contains 16 residues. Looked up from germline, CDR1 is SGHDT and CDR2 is YYEEEE. Trimming cost V 3 bases and J 8 bases; bases outside gene matches: 11. The CDR3 sequence: CASSSLDRGRIDEQFF. The CDR3 region has the DNA TGTGCCAGCAGCTCTCTCGACAGGGGGCGCATCGATGAGCAGTTCTTC.

The chain is built from TRBV27 and TRBJ1-1; D is unresolved. Germline V gene data show CDR1 as MNHEY and CDR2 as SMNVEV (reference sequence). CDR3 size: 15 residues. V lost 8 bases, J lost 0 bases, and 16 bases lay in between. The CDR3 loop reads CASVPTAGMNTEAFF. The CDR3 region has the DNA TGTGCCAGCGTCCCAACGGCGGGTATGAACACTGAAGCTTTCTTT.

The rearrangement uses TRBV7-2 and TRBJ2-1; 11 bases line up with TRBD2. J gave up 4 bases and V 5 bases, and 7 bases lay outside the gene matches. This CDR3 spans 16 amino acids. Germline CDR1 and CDR2: SGHTA and FQGNSA. The CDR3 nucleotides are TGTGCCAGCAGCCAACAGACTAGCGGGAATTACAATGAGCAGTTCTTC. Its protein is CASSQQTSGNYNEQFF.

V is TRBV2 and J is TRBJ2-5, with D possibly matching TRBD2 (5 bases). CDR1 and CDR2 (germline): SNHLY, FYNNEI. This CDR3 contains 14 residues. With 1 base removed from V and 0 bases from J, the gap between germline ends came to 6 bases. CDR3 coding DNA: TGTGCCAGCAGTGAAGAGAGGGACCAAGAGACCCAGTACTTC. It encodes CASSEERDQETQYF. Based on the CDR3 plus reference TRBV2 and TRBJ2-5, the full variable domain is EPEVTQTPSHQVTQMGQEVILRCVPISNHLYFYWYRQILGQKVEFLVSFYNNEISEKSEIFDDQFSVERPDGSNFTLKIRSTKLEDSAMYFCASSEERDQETQYFGPGTRLLVL.

This clonotype was detected only once. The chain couples TRBV5-1 to TRBJ2-7; tentatively, D is TRBD2 (5 bases). Germline assignment: CDR1 SGHRS and CDR2 YFSETQ. V lost 1 base to trimming and J lost 2 bases, with 16 bases between them. The CDR3 extends over 16 amino acids. The CDR3 bases are TGCGCCAGCAGCTTGTCTACTAGAGAACCGGCCTACGAGCAGTACTTC. Its protein is CASSLSTREPAYEQYF.

The rearrangement links TRBV29-1 to TRBJ2-7, with a tentative D call TRBD1 (5 bases). The CDR3 loop spans 16 amino acids. The V end was cut by 4 bases, the J end by 1 base, with 20 bases between. Germline loops: CDR1 SQVTM, CDR2 ANQGSEA. The CDR3 protein is CSVASPGSMSSYEQYF. Here the CDR3 DNA reads TGCAGCGTTGCGAGCCCAGGGTCGATGTCGTCCTACGAGCAGTACTTC.

The gene calls are TRBV5-6 and TRBJ1-5; D gene ambiguous. CDR1 is SGHDT, CDR2 YYEEEE, per germline. The germline V and J ends were trimmed by 5 bases and 4 bases, with 13 bases remaining between them. This CDR3 spans 14 amino acids. In DNA form, the CDR3 reads TGTGCCAGCAGTAAACAGCTCCGGAATCAGCCCCAGCATTTT. This gives the protein CASSKQLRNQPQHF.

The V gene is TRBV6-5, the J gene TRBJ2-7; 9 positions agree with TRBD2. Germline CDR1 MNHEY, CDR2 SVGAGI. CDR3 length: 15 amino acids. Trimming took 0 bases from V and 2 from J; bases not matched to a gene: 2. CDR3 nucleotides: TGTGCCAGCAGTTACTCGACTAGCGGCACCTACGAGCAGTACTTC. Its translation is CASSYSTSGTYEQYF.

The rearrangement links TRBV3-1 to TRBJ1-2; D unclear. The CDR3 sequence is 12 residues long. The V end lost 1 base, the J end lost 8 bases, and 8 bases lay between the germline ends. CDR1 and CDR2 from the germline V gene are LGHDT and YNNKEL (reference sequence). CDR3 sequence: CASSQGGGGYTF. CDR3 sequence (DNA): TGTGCCAGCAGCCAAGGTGGCGGGGGCTACACCTTC.

The rearrangement links TRBV18 to TRBJ1-2; 8 nucleotides agree with TRBD1. Germline CDR1 KGHSH, CDR2 LQKENI. Losses at the gene ends were 6 bases for V and 4 bases for J; bases not matched to a gene: 7. The CDR3 consists of 14 residues. This CDR3 is CASSPGQGGYGYTF. Written as DNA, the CDR3 is TGTGCCAGCTCTCCAGGACAGGGTGGCTATGGCTACACCTTC.

The V gene is TRBV20-1, the J gene TRBJ2-2; D is perhaps TRBD1 (5 bases). The germline gives CDR1 DFQATT, CDR2 SNEGSKA (reference sequence). Trimming stripped 5 bases from V and 2 bases from J, with 9 bases between. This CDR3 has 13 amino acids. The CDR3 region is CSALTDNTGELFF. CDR3 bases: TGCAGTGCTTTGACAGACAACACCGGGGAGCTGTTTTTT.

This chain joins TRBV3-1 and TRBJ2-5; 8 bases align to TRBD2. CDR3 length: 15 amino acids. The J segment lost 3 bases and the V segment lost 4 bases, leaving 7 bases of the junction unmatched. Per germline, CDR1 LGHDT and CDR2 YNNKEL (reference sequence). CDR3 DNA sequence: TGTGCCAGCAGCCCACCGGGACTAGAGAAAGAGACCCAGTACTTC. Translation gives CASSPPGLEKETQYF.

J is TRBJ2-2 and V is TRBV29-1; perhaps TRBD1 as D (6 bases). Trimming cost V 5 bases and J 4 bases, with 8 bases left between them. This CDR3 is built from 12 residues. Germline assignment: CDR1 SQVTM and CDR2 ANQGSEA. The CDR3 DNA is TGCAGCGTTTCGGACAGCACCGGGGAGCTGTTTTTT. Translating it yields CSVSDSTGELFF.

The J gene is TRBJ2-7, the V gene TRBV6-6, with a tentative D call TRBD1 (6 bases). V was cut by 9 bases and J by 6 bases, with 27 bases left in between. Germline CDR1 is MNHNY and CDR2 is SVGAGI (reference sequence). The CDR3 contains 16 residues. The DNA for the CDR3 is TGTGCCAGTAAGAGAACCCGGGACACGGGTCAGAGCGAGCAGTACTTC. Protein product: CASKRTRDTGQSEQYF.

The chain combines TRBV13 with TRBJ2-6, with D unresolved. V was pared by 1 base and J by 0 bases, with 10 bases between. Germline V gives CDR1 PRHDT, CDR2 FYEKMQ (reference sequence). The CDR3 consists of 17 residues. The chain's CDR3 is CASSLEGMGSGANVLTF. In nucleotides, the CDR3 is TGTGCCAGCAGCTTAGAGGGAATGGGCTCTGGGGCCAACGTCCTGACTTTC. Together with reference TRBV13 and TRBJ2-6, the CDR3 gives the full variable domain: AAGVIQSPRHLIKEKRETATLKCYPIPRHDTVYWYQQGPGQDPQFLISFYEKMQSDKGSIPDRFSAQQFSDYHSELNMSSLELGDSALYFCASSLEGMGSGANVLTFGAGSRLTVL.

The chain links TRBV11-1 to TRBJ1-2; 8 bases fit TRBD1. The CDR3 consists of 16 residues. The trim removed 5 bases at V and 6 bases at J, leaving 14 bases unmatched. Germline V CDR1 and CDR2: SGHAT, FQDESV (reference sequence). The CDR3 loop reads CASSPWLQGEVDGYTF. CDR3 coding DNA: TGTGCCAGCAGCCCTTGGTTACAGGGGGAAGTGGATGGCTACACCTTC. Drawing the rest from reference TRBV11-1 and TRBJ1-2, the complete variable domain is EAEVAQSPRYKITEKSQAVAFWCDPISGHATLYWYRQILGQGPELLVQFQDESVVDDSQLPKDRFSAERLKGVDSTLKIQPAELGDSAMYLCASSPWLQGEVDGYTFGSGTRLTVV.